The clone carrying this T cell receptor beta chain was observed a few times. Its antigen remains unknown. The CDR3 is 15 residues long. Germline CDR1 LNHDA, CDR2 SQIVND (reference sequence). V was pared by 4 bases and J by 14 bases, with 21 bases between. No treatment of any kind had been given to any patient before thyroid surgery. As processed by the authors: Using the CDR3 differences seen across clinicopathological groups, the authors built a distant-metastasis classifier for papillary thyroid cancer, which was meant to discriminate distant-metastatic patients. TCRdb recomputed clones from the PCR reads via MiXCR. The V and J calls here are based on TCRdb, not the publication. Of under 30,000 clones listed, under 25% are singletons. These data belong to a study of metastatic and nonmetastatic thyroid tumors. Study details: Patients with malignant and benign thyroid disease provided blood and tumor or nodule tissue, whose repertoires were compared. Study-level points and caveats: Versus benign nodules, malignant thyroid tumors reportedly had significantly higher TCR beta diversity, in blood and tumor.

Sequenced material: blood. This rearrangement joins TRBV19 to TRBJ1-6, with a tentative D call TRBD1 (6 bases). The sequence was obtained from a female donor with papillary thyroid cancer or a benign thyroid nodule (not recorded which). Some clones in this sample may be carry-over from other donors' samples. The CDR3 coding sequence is TGTGCCAGTAGTACCCCCCGGGACAAAGACCGGACCCTCCACTTT. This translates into CASSTPRDKDRTLHF.